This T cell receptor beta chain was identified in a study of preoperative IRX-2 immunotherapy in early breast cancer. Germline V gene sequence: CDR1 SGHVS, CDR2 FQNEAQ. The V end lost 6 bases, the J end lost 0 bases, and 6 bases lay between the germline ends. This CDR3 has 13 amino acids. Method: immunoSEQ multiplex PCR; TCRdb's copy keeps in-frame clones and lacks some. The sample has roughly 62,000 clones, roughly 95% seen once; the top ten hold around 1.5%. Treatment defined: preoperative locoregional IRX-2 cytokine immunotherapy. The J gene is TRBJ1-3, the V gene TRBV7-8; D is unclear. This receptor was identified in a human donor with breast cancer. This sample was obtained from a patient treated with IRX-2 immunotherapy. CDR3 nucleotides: TGTGCCAGCAGTCGGGTCTCTGGAAACACCATATATTTT. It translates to CASSRVSGNTIYF.